Shown below are 32 T cell receptor beta chains from a single sample sequenced in a study of cytomegalovirus exposure and HLA in healthy donors. PCR involved 60 Vbeta and 13 Jbeta primers. Sequencing used immunoSEQ multiplex PCR; TCRdb keeps in-frame clones, though not all of them. The repertoire consists of about 190,000 clones, with 65% to 80% occurring once and the leading ten covering 4% to 5%. The sequencing sample was made of PBMCs. The source of these receptors is a man aged 25-45 years in good health and CMV-seropositive.

V gene TRBV4-2 combines with J gene TRBJ2-2; possibly TRBD2 for D (6 bases). Between the trimmed V and J ends, which lost 4 bases and 6 bases, there was a span of 9 bases. The CDR3 length is 13 residues. Germline CDR1 is LGHNA and CDR2 is YNFKEQ. CDR3 in DNA: TGTGCCAGCAGCCGACTAGAGGCCGGGGAGCTGTTTTTT. The encoded protein is CASSRLEAGELFF.

This clone was recorded only once. The CDR3 reads CASSRRDGGTTGELFF. CDR3 DNA sequence: TGTGCCAGCAGCCGCCGCGACGGGGGGACCACCGGGGAGCTGTTTTTT. The chain carries TRBV9 and TRBJ2-2, with 7 bases fitting TRBD2. This CDR3 region has 16 residues. Germline V gene lookup returns CDR1 SGDLS and CDR2 YYNGEE. Losses at the gene ends were 4 bases for V and 4 bases for J; bases not matched to a gene: 10. Drawing the rest from reference TRBV9 and TRBJ2-2, the complete variable domain is DSGVTQTPKHLITATGQRVTLRCSPRSGDLSVYWYQQSLDQGLQFLIQYYNGEERAKGNILERFSAQQFPDLHSELNLSSLELGDSALYFCASSRRDGGTTGELFFGEGSRLTVL.

This chain links TRBV7-8 with TRBJ2-7; D perhaps matches TRBD2 (5 bases). The length of the CDR3 is 14 residues. V was trimmed by 5 bases and J by 5 bases, leaving 16 bases between them. Germline CDR1 SGHVS, CDR2 FQNEAQ. CDR3 in amino acids: CASSPRRVPDEQYF. CDR3 DNA sequence: TGTGCCAGCAGCCCCCGGCGGGTACCAGACGAGCAGTACTTC.

The rearrangement uses TRBV5-1 and TRBJ2-7, with TRBD2 matching over 14 bases. Looked up from germline, CDR1 is SGHRS and CDR2 is YFSETQ. The J segment lost 0 bases and the V segment lost 2 bases, leaving 7 bases of the junction unmatched. The CDR3 totals 18 residues. CDR3 bases: TGCGCCAGCAGCTTAGGAGGGACTAGCGGGGGTGTCTCCTACGAGCAGTACTTC. Its translation: CASSLGGTSGGVSYEQYF.

The gene calls are TRBV5-1 and TRBJ1-2; 8 bases agree with TRBD1. Trimming cost V 3 bases and J 2 bases; bases outside gene matches: 3. Germline V gene sequence: CDR1 SGHRS, CDR2 YFSETQ. The length of the CDR3 is 14 residues. The CDR3: CASSSGGSNYGYTF. The CDR3 DNA reads TGCGCCAGCAGCTCAGGGGGCTCCAACTATGGCTACACCTTC.

The rearrangement joins TRBV28 to TRBJ1-2; D is uncertain. The V end lost 7 bases, the J end lost 1 base, and 10 bases lay between the germline ends. Per the germline V gene, CDR1 is MDHEN and CDR2 is SYDVKM. There are 13 residues in the CDR3. CDR3 loop: CASTPGLNYGYTF. CDR3 sequence (DNA): TGTGCCAGCACCCCGGGTCTTAACTATGGCTACACCTTC.

V usage is TRBV6-5 and J usage is TRBJ2-2; D is perhaps TRBD2 (5 bases). The germline V gene encodes CDR1 MNHEY and CDR2 SVGAGI. The CDR3 consists of 15 residues. V was trimmed by 0 bases and J by 1 base, leaving 6 bases between them. CDR3 region: CASSYSGVNTGELFF. Here the CDR3 DNA reads TGTGCCAGCAGTTACTCGGGAGTGAACACCGGGGAGCTGTTTTTT.

The rearrangement joins TRBV28 to TRBJ2-7; TRBD1 agrees at 8 bases. The CDR3 runs to 16 residues. Germline-derived CDR1 and CDR2 are MDHEN and SYDVKM. The V gene end was trimmed by 5 bases and the J gene end by 2 bases; junction bases not matched to a gene: 11. This chain's CDR3 is CASSQNGRGQPYEQYF. Here the CDR3 DNA reads TGTGCCAGCAGTCAAAATGGCAGGGGGCAGCCCTACGAGCAGTACTTC.

This clone was seen more than once but under ten times. This sequence joins TRBV18 and TRBJ1-1; 9 bases are shared with TRBD1. CDR3 length: 14 amino acids. Germline CDR1 and CDR2: KGHSH and LQKENI. The J segment lost 4 bases and the V segment lost 1 base, leaving 1 base of the junction unmatched. This chain's CDR3 is CASSPLTGGTEAFF. CDR3 nucleotide sequence: TGTGCCAGCTCACCACTGACAGGGGGCACTGAAGCTTTCTTT. The variable domain in full, completed from reference TRBV18 and TRBJ1-1, reads NAGVMQNPRHLVRRRGQEARLRCSPMKGHSHVYWYRQLPEEGLKFMVYLQKENIIDESGMPKERFSAEFPKEGPSILRIQQVVRGDSAAYFCASSPLTGGTEAFFGQGTRLTVV.

The rearrangement joins TRBV6-5 to TRBJ2-5, with a tentative D call TRBD2 (7 bases). Gene TRBJ2-7 matches the end of the DNA better, so the J call may be wrong. The CDR3 covers 15 residues. The germline V gene encodes CDR1 MNHEY and CDR2 SVGAGI. The CDR3 sequence is CASSYSGGPSYEQYF. DNA for the CDR3: TGTGCCAGCAGTTACTCGGGGGGGCCCTCCTACGAGCAGTACTTC.

Points on this clone: The junction shows a germline mismatch at one end, possibly a read error. The chain has TRBV9 and TRBJ2-3; 14 bases fit TRBD2. Germline V CDR1 and CDR2: SGDLS, YYNGEE. The CDR3 is 13 residues long. Here the CDR3 reads CASSKGLAGAITF. The CDR3, as DNA: TGTGCCAGCAGCAAGGGACTAGCGGGAGCAATCACTTTT.

CDR3 sequence reads: CASNPTGQGQETQYF. The CDR3 region has the DNA TGTGCCAGTAACCCCACAGGGCAGGGTCAAGAGACCCAGTACTTC. The rearrangement uses TRBV19 and TRBJ2-5, with TRBD1 as a possible D gene (6 bases). The CDR3 sequence is 15 residues long. Germline-derived CDR1 and CDR2 are LNHDA and SQIVND (reference sequence). Trimming stripped 7 bases from V and 2 bases from J, with 17 bases between.

This CDR3 reads CASSPRPDSYTDTQYF. The CDR3 DNA is TGTGCCAGCTCACCACGGCCAGATTCATACACAGATACGCAGTATTTT. This chain links TRBV18 with TRBJ2-3; D gene ambiguous. Germline CDR1 is KGHSH and CDR2 is LQKENI. V shed 1 base and J shed 2 bases, with 13 bases lying between them. The CDR3 is made up of 16 amino acids.

The chain links TRBV7-9 to TRBJ2-7; TRBD1 matches at 11 bases. Trimming removed 4 bases from V and 7 bases from J; junction bases left unmatched: 6. CDR1 is SEHNR, CDR2 FQNEAQ, per germline (reference sequence). The CDR3 contains 14 residues. The CDR3 DNA follows: TGTGCCAGCAGCTCAGGACAGGGGGCTGGGGAGCAGTACTTC. It encodes CASSSGQGAGEQYF.

V is TRBV7-2 and J is TRBJ2-1; 9 bases map to TRBD2. CDR1 SGHTA and CDR2 FQGNSA come from the germline V gene. There are 16 residues in the CDR3. The V gene end was trimmed by 3 bases and the J gene end by 5 bases; junction bases not matched to a gene: 8. CDR3 in amino acids: CASSLAGTSRHNEQFF. CDR3 DNA: TGTGCCAGCAGCTTGGCCGGGACTAGCAGACACAATGAGCAGTTCTTC.

The sample holds one count of this clone. The V gene is TRBV28, the J gene TRBJ2-7; 9 bases are shared with TRBD1. J was trimmed by 3 bases and V by 8 bases; bases with no gene match: 8. Per germline, CDR1 MDHEN and CDR2 SYDVKM. The CDR3 covers 14 residues. In DNA, the CDR3 is TGTGCCAGCCTAGCCCCGGGACAGGGCTACGAGCAGTACTTC. Its protein is CASLAPGQGYEQYF.

The rearrangement links TRBV28 to TRBJ2-4; D unresolved. This CDR3 spans 12 amino acids. Germline CDR1 reads MDHEN; CDR2 reads SYDVKM. The V gene lost 5 bases and the J gene lost 8 bases, with 10 bases spanning the gap. CDR3 bases: TGTGCCAGCAGTCCTCATTCGGACATTCAGTACTTC. Its translation is CASSPHSDIQYF.

This clone was seen just once. This chain connects TRBV27 to TRBJ2-1; 10 nucleotides agree with TRBD2. CDR1 MNHEY and CDR2 SMNVEV come from the germline V gene (reference sequence). The CDR3 length is 15 residues. With 5 bases clipped from V and 9 bases from J, the junction kept 10 bases outside the gene matches. DNA of the CDR3: TGTGCCAGCAGTCCCTGGGGGACTAGCGCGGGTGAGCAGTTCTTC. Translation: CASSPWGTSAGEQFF.

This rearrangement joins TRBV5-6 to TRBJ1-1; D is possibly TRBD1 (5 bases). The V end lost 5 bases, the J end lost 4 bases, and 15 bases lay between the germline ends. Germline V gene sequence: CDR1 SGHDT, CDR2 YYEEEE. This CDR3 comprises 14 residues. The CDR3 nucleotides are TGTGCCAGCAGTCCCGGGGGGGGGATCACTGAAGCTTTCTTT. Its translation: CASSPGGGITEAFF.

This chain joins TRBV7-2 and TRBJ2-3; D is perhaps TRBD2 (6 bases). V lost 1 base to trimming and J lost 0 bases, with 8 bases between them. The CDR3 length is 15 residues. Per the germline V gene, CDR1 is SGHTA and CDR2 is FQGNSA. The DNA for the CDR3 is TGTGCCAGCAGCTTAGAGAGCGGGAGCACAGATACGCAGTATTTT. Translating it yields CASSLESGSTDTQYF.

This sequence joins TRBV7-9 and TRBJ2-7; TRBD1 agrees at 7 bases. Germline-derived CDR1 and CDR2 are SEHNR and FQNEAQ (reference sequence). J lost 6 bases, V lost 2 bases, and 10 bases had no gene match. The CDR3 runs 15 residues. The CDR3 sequence: CASSLRGPDTSEQYF. The CDR3 bases are TGTGCCAGCAGCTTAAGGGGGCCAGATACTTCCGAGCAGTACTTC.

The chain carries TRBV11-2 and TRBJ1-3; D is perhaps TRBD1 (5 bases). Germline CDR1 reads SGHAT; CDR2 reads FQNNGV. V was cut by 5 bases and J by 0 bases, with 20 bases left in between. The CDR3 runs to 18 residues. The CDR3 is CASSILKTGRASGNTIYF. CDR3 DNA sequence: TGTGCCAGCAGCATCCTGAAAACGGGCAGGGCCTCTGGAAACACCATATATTTT.

The rearrangement joins TRBV9 to TRBJ2-3; possible D gene TRBD2, 5 bases. The CDR3 is 12 residues long. The germline V and J ends were trimmed by 0 bases and 8 bases, with 7 bases remaining between them. The germline V gene encodes CDR1 SGDLS and CDR2 YYNGEE. The CDR3 sequence: CASSVGSGTQYF. CDR3 DNA: TGTGCCAGCAGCGTAGGGAGCGGTACGCAGTATTTT.

About this clone itself: A read error may account for a junction end that differs from germline. The chain is built from TRBV7-7 and TRBJ2-5, with a tentative D call TRBD2 (7 bases). CDR1 and CDR2 from the germline V gene are SSHAT and FNYEAQ (reference sequence). The CDR3 is made up of 16 amino acids. The CDR3 protein is CASSLGAGAAAETQYF. The CDR3 region has the DNA TGTGCTAGCAGCTTAGGGGCGGGGGCTGCCGCGGAGACCCAGTACTTC. Looking up the rest from reference TRBV7-7 and TRBJ2-5 gives the full variable domain: GAGVSQSPRYKVTKRGQDVTLRCDPISSHATLYWYQQALGQGPEFLTYFNYEAQPDKSGLPSDRFSAERPEGSISTLTIQRTEQRDSAMYRCASSLGAGAAAETQYFGPGTRLLVL.

The chain has TRBV30 and TRBJ1-1; 11 nucleotides align to TRBD1. Germline V gives CDR1 GTSNPN, CDR2 SVGIG (reference sequence). CDR3 length equals 16 residues. Trimming removed 4 bases from V and 2 bases from J; junction bases left unmatched: 9. As DNA, the CDR3 is TGTGCCTGGACGTCCCGGGACAGGGGGGTAAACACTGAAGCTTTCTTT. Its translation: CAWTSRDRGVNTEAFF.

This clone was counted a few times. This chain connects TRBV6-5 to TRBJ2-5; the D gene is possibly TRBD1 (5 bases). The CDR3 is 14 residues long. Looked up from germline, CDR1 is MNHEY and CDR2 is SVGAGI. The V end was cut by 2 bases, the J end by 0 bases, with 7 bases between. Here the CDR3 reads CASSYGADQETQYF. The CDR3 DNA sequence: TGTGCCAGCAGTTACGGGGCAGACCAAGAGACCCAGTACTTC.

The J gene is TRBJ1-1, the V gene TRBV4-1; 8 bases are shared with TRBD1. Germline loops: CDR1 MGHRA, CDR2 YSYEKL. This CDR3 is built from 15 residues. The J segment lost 2 bases and the V segment lost 4 bases, leaving 6 bases of the junction unmatched. Here the CDR3 DNA reads TGCGCCAGCAGCCCCACCGGACAGGGAAACACTGAAGCTTTCTTT. This encodes CASSPTGQGNTEAFF.

This chain uses TRBV29-1 with TRBJ1-5, with 7 bases lining up with TRBD1. The CDR3 consists of 13 residues. Germline trimming cut 6 bases from V and 4 bases from J; bases unmatched to any gene: 6. The V gene's germline CDR1 is SQVTM and CDR2 ANQGSEA. The CDR3 DNA follows: TGCAGCGTCCAGAGGGACAGTAATCAGCCCCAGCATTTT. Residues: CSVQRDSNQPQHF.

The chain employs TRBV19 and TRBJ1-5, with 8 bases identical to TRBD1. Germline trimming cut 8 bases from V and 3 bases from J; bases unmatched to any gene: 6. The CDR3 contains 14 residues. CDR1 is LNHDA, CDR2 SQIVND, per germline (reference sequence). The CDR3 here is CASEDRGVNQPQHF. The CDR3 nucleotides read TGTGCCAGTGAAGACAGGGGCGTCAATCAGCCCCAGCATTTT.

The genes are TRBV4-1 and TRBJ1-1; 9 bases line up with TRBD1. The CDR3 length is 16 residues. V lost 5 bases and J lost 0; bases outside the gene matches: 7. Germline V gene data show CDR1 as MGHRA and CDR2 as YSYEKL. CDR3 bases: TGCGCCAGCAGCAGGGGACAGGGATCCATGAACACTGAAGCTTTCTTT. It specifies CASSRGQGSMNTEAFF.

The chain is built from TRBV28 and TRBJ2-7; 8 bases line up with TRBD2. CDR3 length equals 13 residues. J lost 3 bases, V lost 4 bases, and 2 bases had no gene match. The germline gives CDR1 MDHEN, CDR2 SYDVKM. CDR3 loop: CASSSLAGYEQYF. Written as DNA, the CDR3 is TGTGCCAGCAGTTCGCTAGCGGGCTACGAGCAGTACTTC.

The chain combines TRBV25-1 with TRBJ1-2, with 8 bases identical to TRBD1. The CDR3 is 13 residues long. Trimming took 6 bases from V and 12 from J; bases not matched to a gene: 12. CDR1 and CDR2 (germline): MGHDK, SYGVNS. Written as DNA, the CDR3 is TGTGCCAGCAGGGGGGCAGGGGGCGCGTCAGACACCTTC. Translation: CASRGAGGASDTF.